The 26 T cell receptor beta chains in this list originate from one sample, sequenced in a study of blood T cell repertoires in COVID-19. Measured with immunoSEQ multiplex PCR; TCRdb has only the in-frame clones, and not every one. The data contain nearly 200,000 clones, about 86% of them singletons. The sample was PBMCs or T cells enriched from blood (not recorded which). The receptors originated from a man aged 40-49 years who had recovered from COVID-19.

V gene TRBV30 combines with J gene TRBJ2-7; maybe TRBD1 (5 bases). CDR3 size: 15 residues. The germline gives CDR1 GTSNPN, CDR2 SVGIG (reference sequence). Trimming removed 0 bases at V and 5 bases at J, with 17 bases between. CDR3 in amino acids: CAWSVLKGRVHEQYF. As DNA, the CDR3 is TGTGCCTGGAGTGTACTAAAGGGCAGGGTCCACGAGCAGTACTTC. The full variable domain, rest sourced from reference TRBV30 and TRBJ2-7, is SQTIHQWPATLVQPVGSPLSLECTVEGTSNPNLYWYRQAAGRGLQLLFYSVGIGQISSEVPQNLSASRPQDRQFILSSKKLLLSDSGFYLCAWSVLKGRVHEQYFGPGTRLTVT.

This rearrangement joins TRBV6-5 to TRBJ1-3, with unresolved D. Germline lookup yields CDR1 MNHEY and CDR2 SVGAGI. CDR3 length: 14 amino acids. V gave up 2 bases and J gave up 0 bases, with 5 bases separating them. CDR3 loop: CASSYAYSGNTIYF. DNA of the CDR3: TGTGCCAGCAGTTACGCGTACTCTGGAAACACCATATATTTT.

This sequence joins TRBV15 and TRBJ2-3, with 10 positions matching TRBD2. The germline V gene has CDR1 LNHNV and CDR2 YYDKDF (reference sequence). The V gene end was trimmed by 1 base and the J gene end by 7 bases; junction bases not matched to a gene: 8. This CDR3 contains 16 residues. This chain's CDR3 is CATSRGPAGGLNTQYF. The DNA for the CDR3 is TGTGCCACCAGCAGAGGCCCAGCGGGGGGGTTGAATACGCAGTATTTT.

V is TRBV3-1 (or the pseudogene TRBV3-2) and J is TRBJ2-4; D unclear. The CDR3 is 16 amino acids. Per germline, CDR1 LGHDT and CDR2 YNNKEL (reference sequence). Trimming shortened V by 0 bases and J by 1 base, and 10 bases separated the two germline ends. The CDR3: CASSQELRFAKNIQYF. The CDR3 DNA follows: TGTGCCAGCAGCCAAGAGCTCAGGTTTGCCAAAAACATTCAGTACTTC.

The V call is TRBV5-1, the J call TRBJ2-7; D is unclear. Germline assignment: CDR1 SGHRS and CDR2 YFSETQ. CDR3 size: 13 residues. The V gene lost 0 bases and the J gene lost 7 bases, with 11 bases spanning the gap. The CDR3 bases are TGCGCCAGCAGCTTGGTTTACGGGTGGGAGCAGTACTTC. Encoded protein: CASSLVYGWEQYF.

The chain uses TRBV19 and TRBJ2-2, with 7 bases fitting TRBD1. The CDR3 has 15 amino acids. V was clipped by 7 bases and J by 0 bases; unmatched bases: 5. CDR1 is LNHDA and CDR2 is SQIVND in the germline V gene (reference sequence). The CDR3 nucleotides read TGTGCCAGTACCAAGGACAGGCCGAACACCGGGGAGCTGTTTTTT. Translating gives CASTKDRPNTGELFF.

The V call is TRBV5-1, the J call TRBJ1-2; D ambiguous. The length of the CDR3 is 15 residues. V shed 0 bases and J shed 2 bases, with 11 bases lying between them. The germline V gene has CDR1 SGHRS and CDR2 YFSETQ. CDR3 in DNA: TGCGCCAGCAGCTTGGGGAACGGGTGGAACTATGGCTACACCTTC. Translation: CASSLGNGWNYGYTF.

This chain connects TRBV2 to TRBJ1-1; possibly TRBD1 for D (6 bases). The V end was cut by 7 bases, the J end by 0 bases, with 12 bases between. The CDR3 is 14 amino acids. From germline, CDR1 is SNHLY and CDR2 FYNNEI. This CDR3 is CASNKQGLNTEAFF. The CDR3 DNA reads TGTGCCAGCAACAAACAGGGCCTGAACACTGAAGCTTTCTTT.

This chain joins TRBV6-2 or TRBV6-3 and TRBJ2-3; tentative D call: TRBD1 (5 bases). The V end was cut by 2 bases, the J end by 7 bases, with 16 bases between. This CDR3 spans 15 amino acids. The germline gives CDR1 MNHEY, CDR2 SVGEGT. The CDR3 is CASSYGQGMMNTQYF. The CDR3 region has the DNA TGTGCCAGCAGTTACGGGCAGGGAATGATGAATACGCAGTATTTT.

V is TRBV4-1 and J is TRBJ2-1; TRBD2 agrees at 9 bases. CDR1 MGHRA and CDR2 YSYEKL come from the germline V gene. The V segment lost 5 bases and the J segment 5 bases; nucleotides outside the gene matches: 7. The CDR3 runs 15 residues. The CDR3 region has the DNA TGCGCCAGCAGCTCCCAGCGGGGGGACCACAATGAGCAGTTCTTC. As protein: CASSSQRGDHNEQFF.

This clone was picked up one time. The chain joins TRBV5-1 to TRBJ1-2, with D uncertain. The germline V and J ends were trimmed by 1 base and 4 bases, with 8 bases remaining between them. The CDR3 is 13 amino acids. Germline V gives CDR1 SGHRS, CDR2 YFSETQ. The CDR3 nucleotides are TGCGCCAGCAGCTTGCCGGGGTTCTATGGCTACACCTTC. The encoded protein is CASSLPGFYGYTF. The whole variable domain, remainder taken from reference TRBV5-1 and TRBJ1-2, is KAGVTQTPRYLIKTRGQQVTLSCSPISGHRSVSWYQQTPGQGLQFLFEYFSETQRNKGNFPGRFSGRQFSNSRSEMNVSTLELGDSALYLCASSLPGFYGYTFGSGTRLTVV.

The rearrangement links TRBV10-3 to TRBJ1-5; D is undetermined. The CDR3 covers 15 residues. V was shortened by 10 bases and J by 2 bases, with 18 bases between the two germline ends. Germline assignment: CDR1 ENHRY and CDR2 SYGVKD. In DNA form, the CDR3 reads TGTGCCACGGACCCAGGCGCGGGTGGCAATCAGCCCCAGCATTTT. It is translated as CATDPGAGGNQPQHF.

CDR3 amino acids: CASSFLTPDRADSNQPQHF. In DNA, the CDR3 is TGTGCCAGCAGTTTTTTAACCCCAGACAGGGCTGATAGCAATCAGCCCCAGCATTTT. V usage is TRBV28 and J usage is TRBJ1-5, with 7 bases lining up with TRBD1. Trimming at V came to 3 bases and at J to 0 bases, leaving 14 bases not matched to a gene. The CDR3 consists of 19 residues. Germline V gene sequence: CDR1 MDHEN, CDR2 SYDVKM.

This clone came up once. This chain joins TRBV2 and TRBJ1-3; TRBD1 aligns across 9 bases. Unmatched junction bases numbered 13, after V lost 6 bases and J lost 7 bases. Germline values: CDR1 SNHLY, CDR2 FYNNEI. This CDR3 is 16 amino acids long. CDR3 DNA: TGTGCCAGCAGAGCCCGGACAGGGGAGGCTCGGAACACCATATATTTT. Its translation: CASRARTGEARNTIYF.

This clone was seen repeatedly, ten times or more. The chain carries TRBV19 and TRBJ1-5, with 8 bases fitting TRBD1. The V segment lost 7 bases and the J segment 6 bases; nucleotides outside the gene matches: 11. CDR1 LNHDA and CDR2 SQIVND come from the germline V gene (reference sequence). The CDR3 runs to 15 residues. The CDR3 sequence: CASTTTGEATQPQHF. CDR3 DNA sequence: TGTGCCAGTACCACGACAGGGGAAGCGACTCAGCCCCAGCATTTT. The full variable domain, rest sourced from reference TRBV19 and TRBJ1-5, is DGGITQSPKYLFRKEGQNVTLSCEQNLNHDAMYWYRQDPGQGLRLIYYSQIVNDFQKGDIAEGYSVSREKKESFPLTVTSAQKNPTAFYLCASTTTGEATQPQHFGDGTRLSIL.

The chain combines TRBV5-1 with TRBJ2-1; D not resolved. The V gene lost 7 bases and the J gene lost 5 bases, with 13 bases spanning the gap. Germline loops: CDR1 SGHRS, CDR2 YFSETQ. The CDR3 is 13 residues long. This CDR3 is CASRVSYNNEQFF. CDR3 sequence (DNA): TGCGCCAGCCGGGTCTCTTATAACAATGAGCAGTTCTTC.

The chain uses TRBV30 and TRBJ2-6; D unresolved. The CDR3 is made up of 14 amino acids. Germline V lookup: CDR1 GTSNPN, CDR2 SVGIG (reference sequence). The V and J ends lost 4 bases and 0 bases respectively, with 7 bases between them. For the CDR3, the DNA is TGTGCCTGGAATTTAATCTCTGGGGCCAACGTCCTGACTTTC. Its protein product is CAWNLISGANVLTF.

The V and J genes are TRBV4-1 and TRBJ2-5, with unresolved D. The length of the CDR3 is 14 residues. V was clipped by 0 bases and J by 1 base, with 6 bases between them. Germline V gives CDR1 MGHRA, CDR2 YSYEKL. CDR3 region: CASSQEHTQETQYF. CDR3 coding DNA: TGCGCCAGCAGCCAAGAACACACCCAAGAGACCCAGTACTTC.

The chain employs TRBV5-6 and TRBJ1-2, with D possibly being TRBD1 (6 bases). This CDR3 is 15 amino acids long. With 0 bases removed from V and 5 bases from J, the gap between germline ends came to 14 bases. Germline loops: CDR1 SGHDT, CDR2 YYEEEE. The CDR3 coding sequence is TGTGCCAGCAGCTTGGTAGGACAGACCGGTTATGGCTACACCTTC. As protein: CASSLVGQTGYGYTF.

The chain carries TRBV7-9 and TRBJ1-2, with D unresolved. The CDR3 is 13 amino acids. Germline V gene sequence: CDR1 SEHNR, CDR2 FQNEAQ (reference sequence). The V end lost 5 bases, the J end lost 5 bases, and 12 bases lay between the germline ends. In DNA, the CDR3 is TGTGCCAGCAGCCCCCAAGGGAGATATGGCTACACCTTC. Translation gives CASSPQGRYGYTF. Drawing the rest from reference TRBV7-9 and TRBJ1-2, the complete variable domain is DTGVSQNPRHKITKRGQNVTFRCDPISEHNRLYWYRQTLGQGPEFLTYFQNEAQLEKSRLLSDRFSAERPKGSFSTLEIQRTEQGDSAMYLCASSPQGRYGYTFGSGTRLTVV.

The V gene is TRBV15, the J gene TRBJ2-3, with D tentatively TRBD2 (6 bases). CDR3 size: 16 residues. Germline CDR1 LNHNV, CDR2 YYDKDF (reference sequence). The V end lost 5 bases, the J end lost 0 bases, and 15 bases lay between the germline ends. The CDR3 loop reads CATSLGLTPSTDTQYF. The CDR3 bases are TGTGCCACCAGCCTGGGACTGACTCCTAGCACAGATACGCAGTATTTT.

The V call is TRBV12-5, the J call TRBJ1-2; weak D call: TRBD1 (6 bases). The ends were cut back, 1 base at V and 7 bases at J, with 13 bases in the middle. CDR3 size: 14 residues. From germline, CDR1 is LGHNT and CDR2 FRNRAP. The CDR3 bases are TGTGCTAGTGGTTTGGATGCGCAGGGGCTTGGCTACACCTTC. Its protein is CASGLDAQGLGYTF. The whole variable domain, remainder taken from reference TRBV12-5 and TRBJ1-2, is DARVTQTPRHKVTEMGQEVTMRCQPILGHNTVFWYRQTMMQGLELLAYFRNRAPLDDSGMPKDRFSAEMPDATLATLKIQPSEPRDSAVYFCASGLDAQGLGYTFGSGTRLTVV.

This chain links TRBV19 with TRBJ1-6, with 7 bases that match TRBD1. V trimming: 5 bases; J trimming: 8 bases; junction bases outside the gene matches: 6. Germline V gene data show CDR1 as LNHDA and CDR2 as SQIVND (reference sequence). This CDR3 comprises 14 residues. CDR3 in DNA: TGTGCCAGTAGTTCAGACAGGGAATATTCACCCCTCCACTTT. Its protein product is CASSSDREYSPLHF.

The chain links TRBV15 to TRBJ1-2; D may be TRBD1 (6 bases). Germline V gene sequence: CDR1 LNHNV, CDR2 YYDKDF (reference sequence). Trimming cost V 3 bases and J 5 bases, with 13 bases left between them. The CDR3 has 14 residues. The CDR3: CATSSPDRPYGYTF. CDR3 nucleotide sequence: TGTGCCACCAGCAGCCCGGACAGACCTTATGGCTACACCTTC.

CDR3: CASSLPGEETQYF. The CDR3 nucleotides read TGTGCCAGCAGCTTACCGGGAGAAGAGACCCAGTACTTC. The chain joins TRBV7-8 to TRBJ2-5; tentative D call: TRBD2 (6 bases). The length of the CDR3 is 13 residues. V was cut by 2 bases and J by 3 bases, with 7 bases left in between. In germline, CDR1 is SGHVS, CDR2 FQNEAQ.

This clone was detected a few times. CDR3 DNA: TGTGCCAGCAGAACTAGCGGGGGGACAGATACGCAGTATTTT. Protein product: CASRTSGGTDTQYF. The rearrangement joins TRBV6-5 to TRBJ2-3; 12 bases match TRBD2. Germline V CDR1 and CDR2: MNHEY, SVGAGI. V lost 6 bases and J lost 3; bases outside the gene matches: 1. This CDR3 contains 14 residues.